A selection of T cell receptor beta chains follows, all from one sample in a study of T cells in Graves' hyperthyroidism and ophthalmopathy. TCRdb reanalysed the multiplex PCR reads using MiXCR and keeps one entry per CDR3 protein. The table has 640,000 or so distinct CDR3 sequences, 13% to 15% seen once. Sequenced sample: blood. The source is a woman aged 18-35 years with Graves' ophthalmopathy. Both conserved end residues are part of each CDR3. The D gene is left open where the match is weak. Clone sizes are given selectively: once, few, many, or a class where the clone is expanded.

D gene,V gene,J gene,clone size,CDR3 DNA,CDR3 protein
-,TRBV5-1,TRBJ2-3,many,TGCGCCAGCAAAGCTTCGGGAGTGATGACAGATACGCAGTATTTT,CASKASGVMTDTQYF
TRBD2,TRBV11-2,TRBJ2-7,many,TGTGCCAGCAGGTCTAGCGGGAGGGGGAGATACGAGCAGTACTTC,CASRSSGRGRYEQYF
TRBD1,TRBV11-3,TRBJ1-4,many,TGTGCCAGCAGCATGGGACAGGTTCCTAATGAAAAACTGTTTTTT,CASSMGQVPNEKLFF
TRBD1,TRBV6-2/TRBV6-3,TRBJ2-7,few,TGTGCCAGCAGTCACGACAGGGCGAGGGAGCAGTACTTC,CASSHDRAREQYF
TRBD2,TRBV20-1,TRBJ2-3,many,TGCAGTGCTAGTACGGGGAGGGCCGCAGATACGCAGTATTTT,CSASTGRAADTQYF
-,TRBV27,TRBJ1-2,few,TGTGCCAGCAGGCCGGGAGGAAACTATGGCTACACCTTC,CASRPGGNYGYTF
TRBD1,TRBV9,TRBJ1-1,-,TGTGCCAGCAGCGAGAGGGACAGGGGTGGTGAAGCTTTCTTT,CASSERDRGGEAFF
TRBD1,TRBV14,TRBJ1-1,few,TGTGCCAGCAGCCAAGTTATAGGGGACAGGGCTCGGAGGACTGAAGCTTTCTTT,CASSQVIGDRARRTEAFF
TRBD2,TRBV6-2/TRBV6-3,TRBJ2-3,many,TGTGCCAGCAGTTACTCGATTCGGGACTACCAGAGCACAGATACGCAGTATTTT,CASSYSIRDYQSTDTQYF
TRBD1,TRBV7-8,TRBJ1-5,many,TGTGCCAGCAGCTTAAAGGGGGGGACAGTCGGACAGCCCCAGCATTTT,CASSLKGGTVGQPQHF
-,TRBV6-2/TRBV6-3,TRBJ1-5,many,TGTGCCAGCAGTATGGGTTCGAGCGGCAATCAGCCCCAGCATTTT,CASSMGSSGNQPQHF
-,TRBV5-1,TRBJ1-1,many,TGCGCCAGCAGGATAGGGGGGACCGCTGAAGCTTTCTTT,CASRIGGTAEAFF
-,TRBV4-1,TRBJ2-1,few,TGCGCCAGCAGCCACCCTAGGAGCGGTAATGAGCAGTTCTTC,CASSHPRSGNEQFF
-,TRBV10-3,TRBJ2-6,few,TGTGCCATCAGTGAGTTCTGGACAACTGGGGCCAACGTCCTGACTTTC,CAISEFWTTGANVLTF
TRBD2,TRBV27,TRBJ2-1,-,TGTGCCAGCAGGGGAGCTCGGCTAGCGGGAACCTACAATGAGCAGTTCTTC,CASRGARLAGTYNEQFF
-,TRBV7-8,TRBJ1-1,-,TGTGCCAGCAGCTCCCCGGGGGGGAGGAACACTGAAGCTTTCTTT,CASSSPGGRNTEAFF
-,TRBV6-5,TRBJ2-3,many,TGTGCCAGCAGTTCTTTTGTAGCGGTTAGCACAGATACGCAGTATTTT,CASSSFVAVSTDTQYF
TRBD2,TRBV5-1,TRBJ2-3,few,TGCGCCAGCAGCCGGCCCCAAGCGGGAGGCACAGATACGCAGTATTTT,CASSRPQAGGTDTQYF
-,TRBV12-3/TRBV12-4,TRBJ1-2,many,TGTGCCAGCTCGAACGCGAGGGCATTGTATGGCTACACCTTC,CASSNARALYGYTF
-,TRBV2,TRBJ2-3,many,TGTGCCACCTACCTGGCGGTCTCGCGCTTTTCCCCTAGCACAGATACGCAGTATTTT,CATYLAVSRFSPSTDTQYF
-,TRBV7-8,TRBJ2-7,-,TGTGCCAGCAGCTTAGGGGTCCGAGAGGGCTCCTACGAGCAGTACTTC,CASSLGVREGSYEQYF
TRBD1,TRBV6-6,TRBJ1-2,many,TGTGCCAGCAGTTACTCCCCGACAGGGGGCGGGGATGGCTACACCTTC,CASSYSPTGGGDGYTF
TRBD2,TRBV4-1,TRBJ2-7,-,TGCGCCAGCAGCCAAAGGGCTAGCGGGTCCTACGAGCAGTACTTC,CASSQRASGSYEQYF
TRBD2,TRBV7-8,TRBJ2-1,-,TGTGCCAGCAGCTTAGGCTGGGGCCCGGGACTAGCTTACAATGAGCAGTTCTTC,CASSLGWGPGLAYNEQFF
-,TRBV10-3,TRBJ1-1,few,TGTGCCATCAGTGTCGCCCAGAACACTGAAGCTTTCTTT,CAISVAQNTEAFF